Listed here are 16 T cell receptor beta chains from one sample, sequenced in a study of identical twins. TCRdb analysed the 5' RACE reads with MiXCR anew, one entry per CDR3 protein. The top ten clones hold about 1.6% of a sample with around 650,000 distinct CDR3 sequences, less than 9% of them seen once. This sample was shared with a second study, whose subject was yellow fever vaccine responses in identical twins.

The source material was PBMCs. These receptor sequences come from a young woman in good health.

This clonotype was counted only a few times. V is TRBV5-1 and J is TRBJ2-1, with a possible D match to TRBD1 (5 bases). Germline V CDR1 and CDR2: SGHRS, YFSETQ. The CDR3 is made up of 16 amino acids. V was pared by 6 bases and J by 2 bases, with 18 bases between. The CDR3 region has the DNA TGCGCCAGCATTCTAGGGGCCGGAGCCCCCTACAATGAGCAGTTCTTC. This sequence encodes CASILGAGAPYNEQFF.

In its sample, this clonotype was seen many times. The rearrangement joins TRBV12-3 or TRBV12-4 to TRBJ2-2, with a possible D match to TRBD2 (5 bases). The CDR3 totals 13 residues. The V end was cut by 5 bases, the J end by 5 bases, with 9 bases between. CDR3 in amino acids: CASSPGITGELFF. The DNA of the CDR3 is TGTGCCAGCAGTCCGGGGATTACCGGGGAGCTGTTTTTT.

Ten or more counts support this clonotype. DNA for the CDR3: TGTGCCAGCAGTTCGGGCGATACTAGCACAGATACGCAGTATTTT. As protein: CASSSGDTSTDTQYF. The chain recombines TRBV6-2 or TRBV6-3 with TRBJ2-3, with unresolved D. Between the trimmed V and J ends, which lost 4 bases and 0 bases, there was a span of 11 bases. This CDR3 is 15 amino acids long. Germline V gene sequence: CDR1 MNHEY, CDR2 SVGEGT.

This clonotype was observed a handful of times. This sequence joins TRBV7-7 and TRBJ2-2; D not certain. Deletions cut 5 bases from V and 6 bases from J, with 13 bases between. Germline V CDR1 and CDR2: SSHAT, FNYEAQ (reference sequence). The CDR3 spans 14 residues. The CDR3 here is CASSLRPEAGELFF. The CDR3 region has the DNA TGTGCCAGCAGCCTACGGCCTGAGGCCGGGGAGCTGTTTTTT.

This clonotype was detected a few times. The gene calls are TRBV5-5 and TRBJ2-7; D is perhaps TRBD2 (6 bases). Looked up from germline, CDR1 is SGHKS and CDR2 is YYEKEE (reference sequence). This CDR3 contains 14 residues. With 2 bases removed from V and 2 bases from J, the gap between germline ends came to 11 bases. The CDR3 DNA sequence: TGTGCCAGCAGCTTAATTATAGCGGCCTACGAGCAGTACTTC. Its translation is CASSLIIAAYEQYF.

This clonotype has a handful of counts. V gene TRBV15 combines with J gene TRBJ2-3, with D tentatively TRBD2 (5 bases). The ends were cut back, 3 bases at V and 0 bases at J, with 10 bases in the middle. The germline CDR1 and CDR2 sequences are LNHNV and YYDKDF (reference sequence). There are 15 residues in the CDR3. As DNA, the CDR3 is TGTGCCACCAGCAGTGCCCCGGGGAGCACAGATACGCAGTATTTT. Translating it yields CATSSAPGSTDTQYF. The full variable domain, its missing parts supplied by reference TRBV15 and TRBJ2-3, is DAMVIQNPRYQVTQFGKPVTLSCSQTLNHNVMYWYQQKSSQAPKLLFHYYDKDFNNEADTPDNFQSRRPNTSFCFLDIRSPGLGDTAMYLCATSSAPGSTDTQYFGPGTRLTVL.

This clonotype was observed a handful of times. The rearrangement uses TRBV20-1 and TRBJ2-1; 9 bases line up with TRBD1. V dropped 1 base and J dropped 6; count of bases not matched to a gene: 13. There are 17 residues in the CDR3. Germline CDR1 and CDR2: DFQATT and SNEGSKA (reference sequence). The CDR3 region is CSARVPLGQGWVNEQFF. CDR3 nucleotides: TGCAGTGCTAGAGTACCATTGGGACAGGGATGGGTCAATGAGCAGTTCTTC.

This clonotype was found a few times. V usage is TRBV7-3 and J usage is TRBJ2-2, with unresolved D. V gave up 6 bases and J gave up 3 bases, with 14 bases separating them. In germline, CDR1 is SGHTA, CDR2 FQGTGA. The CDR3 has 15 amino acids. CDR3: CASSDEPGYTGELFF. The CDR3, as DNA: TGTGCCAGCAGTGATGAGCCGGGCTACACCGGGGAGCTGTTTTTT.

In its sample, this clonotype was seen many times. The chain combines TRBV5-1 with TRBJ2-1, with TRBD2 matching over 12 bases. J was trimmed by 9 bases and V by 4 bases; bases with no gene match: 8. Germline lookup yields CDR1 SGHRS and CDR2 YFSETQ. The CDR3 sequence is 15 residues long. The CDR3 reads CASSRALAGGLEQFF. CDR3 sequence (DNA): TGCGCCAGCAGCCGAGCCCTAGCGGGGGGGCTTGAGCAGTTCTTC.

The chain carries TRBV12-3 or TRBV12-4 and TRBJ1-2; 8 bases line up with TRBD1. With 3 bases clipped from V and 6 bases from J, the junction kept 6 bases outside the gene matches. The CDR3 is made up of 14 amino acids. The CDR3, as DNA: TGTGCCAGCAGTTTGGACAGGGAGAGAAATGGCTACACCTTC. Translating it yields CASSLDRERNGYTF.

The chain combines TRBV6-2 or TRBV6-3 with TRBJ2-1; D is perhaps TRBD1 (5 bases). Trimming stripped 6 bases from V and 1 base from J, with 13 bases between. Germline V lookup: CDR1 MNHEY, CDR2 SVGEGT. The CDR3 covers 15 residues. CDR3 in amino acids: CASSRRTPSYNEQFF. The CDR3 nucleotides are TGTGCCAGCAGCCGACGGACACCTTCCTACAATGAGCAGTTCTTC.

This clonotype was seen ten or more times. This chain uses TRBV4-1 with TRBJ2-1; 10 nucleotides line up with TRBD2. This CDR3 is 18 amino acids long. The V gene's germline CDR1 is MGHRA and CDR2 YSYEKL. Trimming cost V 0 bases and J 1 base; bases outside gene matches: 6. Written as DNA, the CDR3 is TGCGCCAGCAGCCAAGATTTAGCGGGGGGCCTATCCTACAATGAGCAGTTCTTC. This translates into CASSQDLAGGLSYNEQFF.

The sample holds a few counts of this clonotype. The genes are TRBV10-3 and TRBJ2-1; D possibly corresponds to TRBD1 (6 bases). Per the germline V gene, CDR1 is ENHRY and CDR2 is SYGVKD. V lost 5 bases, J lost 6 bases, and 17 bases lay in between. The CDR3 has 15 residues. The CDR3 spells CAISRDTGPFNEQFF. The DNA of the CDR3 is TGTGCCATCAGTAGGGACACCGGACCCTTCAATGAGCAGTTCTTC.

The chain couples TRBV12-3 or TRBV12-4 to TRBJ2-4, with D unclear. The CDR3 extends over 15 amino acids. The V and J ends lost 8 bases and 0 bases respectively, with 14 bases between them. The CDR3 DNA follows: TGTGCCAGCCGTATGGGTCTCACAGCCAAAAACATTCAGTACTTC. Its translation is CASRMGLTAKNIQYF.

Only a few counts were recorded for this clonotype. This chain joins TRBV7-8 and TRBJ2-1, with TRBD2 matching 7 bases. The CDR3 consists of 15 residues. Germline V gene sequence: CDR1 SGHVS, CDR2 FQNEAQ. After removal of 2 bases from V and 3 bases from J, the junction contained 4 bases not matched to a gene. CDR3 bases: TGTGCCAGCAGCTTATCGGGAGGCCACTACAATGAGCAGTTCTTC. This translates into CASSLSGGHYNEQFF. Using reference TRBV7-8 and TRBJ2-1 for the parts outside the CDR3, the full variable domain is GAGVSQSPRYKVAKRGQDVALRCDPISGHVSLFWYQQALGQGPEFLTYFQNEAQLDKSGLPSDRFFAERPEGSVSTLKIQRTQQEDSAVYLCASSLSGGHYNEQFFGPGTRLTVL.

This chain joins TRBV25-1 and TRBJ2-1; no definite D call. V gave up 3 bases and J gave up 6 bases, with 15 bases separating them. Germline CDR1 reads MGHDK; CDR2 reads SYGVNS. The CDR3 sequence is 15 residues long. The CDR3 sequence: CASSDRAGQSNEQFF. DNA of the CDR3: TGTGCCAGCAGTGATCGGGCTGGGCAGAGCAATGAGCAGTTCTTC.